Described below is a single T cell receptor beta chain sequence and its context. Its target antigen remains unknown. Base qualities are missing; no much larger clone stands one base away. This sample was taken from a study of blood T cell repertoires in COVID-19 (dated by TCRdb to the early 2020s). With respect to the entire study: Collaborator samples came from the United States, Italy and Spain and covered acute and convalescent phases of COVID-19. HLA class I and class II types, where available, came from metadata supplied by the sample provider rather than from assay-based typing. Samples were obtained from the ongoing ImmuneRACE study (first 160 participants) and from over 1,000 subjects provided by 6 global collaborators. The repertoires were released in a freely available public database meant as a resource for research on the immune response to SARS-CoV-2. Sample metadata almost always included a de-identified subject ID, COVID-19 status, age in years and sex. The material from the prospective study consisted of cDNA or gDNA derived from T cells, B-cell-depleted T cells, or PBMCs. Deeply sampled blood TCRbeta repertoires from subjects exposed to, actively infected with, or recovered from COVID-19 were included in the dataset. General study outcomes and caveats: How much clinical and demographic metadata was included differed by source and by participant, and the metadata was provided uncurated.

TCRbeta CDR3 regions were amplified from genomic DNA by means of the immunoSEQ Assay, a bias-controlled multiplex PCR. The original pipeline was this. Within the assay, amplification of reference gene primers was used to estimate how many nucleated cells each sample contained. To quantify the absolute abundance of each unique TCRbeta CDR3 rearrangement, sequence reads were collapsed and filtered. For each sample, productive Simpson clonality was calculated as the square root of Simpson's diversity index across productive rearrangements. TCRdb re-hosts the immuneACCESS table, in-frame sequences only. Its copies lack some clones; in the studies checked, an unresolved V gene accounts for under half of them, and the cause for the rest is not known. V and J calls and clone size come straight from that table; D and trimming were deduced from the DNA. The sample data list some 300,000 clones, and nearly 90% of these were observed just once. The ten largest clones represent roughly 2.9% of the sample.

From cysteine to phenylalanine, the CDR3 is 16 amino acids long. Only the CDR3 DNA stays, 48 bases, in frame from base 1. Trimming leaves V shorter by 2 bases and J shorter by 6 bases, with the junction holding 11 bases beyond the gene matches. According to the germline V gene, CDR1 reads MNHEY and CDR2 reads SVGAGI. Participants in the prospective study were aged 18 to 89 years, lived in approximately 26 United States geographic areas, and enrolled through a virtual design. Cohort assignment in the prospective study relied on participant-reported clinical history from a screening survey and a study questionnaire. Exposed participants had been in contact with someone with a PCR-confirmed or clinician-diagnosed COVID-19 case within 2 weeks of study entry. Each participant in the prospective study had whole blood, serum and a nasopharyngeal or oropharyngeal swab collected by mobile phlebotomists. Participants in the prospective study had the option to provide additional blood draws and questionnaires over a roughly 2-month period. Prospective study blood samples were shipped either frozen or at room temperature before DNA extraction.

The chain joins TRBV6-5 to TRBJ2-3, and TRBD2 matches 7 of the central bases. Sequencing used PBMCs or T cells enriched from blood (not recorded which). The sequence was collected from a woman aged 45 to 65 who had been exposed to COVID-19. In nucleotides, the sequence is TGTGCCAGCAGTTACCGGGGAGGGACCCCTTCCGATACGCAGTATTTT. It encodes CASSYRGGTPSDTQYF.